This T cell receptor beta chain was captured by sequencing in a study of beta chain features in type 1 diabetes. The overall study: Patients did not differ from healthy donors in age, gender or cell yield.

Regarding the study as a whole: Among patients with Type 1 diabetes, TCRB CDR3s were moderately but significantly shorter in every one of the four CD4+ subsets.

Every isolated RNA sample was fully reverse transcribed, so sequencing captured expressed TCRB transcripts. Profiled with immunoSEQ multiplex PCR; TCRdb holds only in-frame clones, not every one. The sample holds about 240,000 clones, about 15% seen once. The CDR3 extends over 12 amino acids. Trimming took off 3 bases at V and 1 base at J, with 5 bases between the two ends. Looked up from germline, CDR1 is SQVTM and CDR2 is ANQGSEA. For this clone: As yet, its antigen is unknown. Other DNA sequences in the same sample also yield this CDR3.

The chain employs TRBV29-1 and TRBJ2-3, with TRBD2 as a possible D gene (5 bases). The clonotype was recovered from a young man with type 1 diabetes. The source material was naive CD4+ T cells from blood. In DNA, the CDR3 is TGCAGCGTTGAGAGGGGCACAGATACGCAGTATTTT. Translated, it gives CSVERGTDTQYF.